The sequence of this TCR beta chain was determined in a study of response to subunit inactivated influenza vaccine. Findings and caveats of the study: T cells newly recruited by each seasonal influenza vaccination are few, the authors suggested.

V lost 4 bases and J 5 bases, leaving 12 bases between the germline ends. CDR1 SGHVS and CDR2 FQNEAQ come from the germline V gene. This CDR3 is built from 14 residues. TCRdb used MiXCR to reprocess the RT-PCR reads, holding one entry per CDR3 protein. This sample has around 850,000 distinct CDR3 sequences, with approximately 18% found just once. This clonotype was picked up a small number of times. The antigen remains unidentified. Sequenced here: PBMCs from blood, sampled 5 to 6 days after vaccination. The chain joins TRBV7-8 to TRBJ2-1, with D unresolved. The receptor comes from a man in his fifties who received an inactivated influenza vaccine. The CDR3 region has the DNA TGTGCCAGCAGCTCCCGGATTTCCAACAATGAGCAGTTCTTC. It codes for CASSSRISNNEQFF.